The next 28 T cell receptor beta chains were all read from a single sample in a study of CD8 T cells in ankylosing spondylitis. One entry per CDR3 protein, called by TCRdb with MiXCR from the 5' RACE reads. The data hold 200,000 to 250,000 distinct CDR3 sequences, with roughly a third observed a single time. Sequencing used blood, either unsorted or a sorted T cell fraction (not recorded which). The origin of the receptors is a male donor with ankylosing spondylitis or in good health (not recorded which).

The V gene is TRBV20-1, the J gene TRBJ2-7, with D tentatively TRBD1 (5 bases). The CDR3 consists of 13 residues. Germline-derived CDR1 and CDR2 are DFQATT and SNEGSKA (reference sequence). V lost 2 bases to trimming and J lost 4 bases, with 12 bases between them. The CDR3 region has the DNA TGCAGTGCTAGACAGGGATCGTGGTACGAGCAGTACTTC. Translation gives CSARQGSWYEQYF.

This clonotype was seen more than once but under ten times. The chain couples TRBV5-1 to TRBJ2-5, with D uncertain. The CDR3 spans 13 residues. V was cut by 4 bases and J by 0 bases, with 7 bases left in between. Germline loops: CDR1 SGHRS, CDR2 YFSETQ. The CDR3 sequence is CASSLLYQETQYF. The CDR3 DNA sequence: TGCGCCAGCAGCCTGCTGTACCAAGAGACCCAGTACTTC.

V gene TRBV27 combines with J gene TRBJ2-1; D might be TRBD1 or TRBD2, each matching 6 bases. The V gene's germline CDR1 is MNHEY and CDR2 SMNVEV (reference sequence). This CDR3 comprises 14 residues. V lost 8 bases and J lost 9, with 20 bases in between. The CDR3: CASCKTGKGGEQFF. DNA of the CDR3: TGTGCCAGCTGCAAAACAGGGAAGGGAGGTGAGCAGTTCTTC.

The V gene is TRBV6-5, the J gene TRBJ1-3, with 9 bases fitting TRBD1. CDR3 size: 15 residues. Trimming removed 2 bases from V and 9 bases from J; junction bases left unmatched: 8. Germline assignment: CDR1 MNHEY and CDR2 SVGAGI. The CDR3 sequence: CASSYGNRGRGTIYF. The CDR3, as DNA: TGTGCCAGCAGTTACGGCAACAGGGGGCGAGGCACCATATATTTT.

The table lists this clonotype with a count of one. The chain joins TRBV29-1 to TRBJ1-1; TRBD1 might be the D (5 bases). The germline CDR1 and CDR2 sequences are SQVTM and ANQGSEA. V was shortened by 7 bases and J by 7 bases, with 16 bases between the two germline ends. The CDR3 runs 12 residues. CDR3 nucleotide sequence: TGCAGCGCCACTCGTGACAGCATTGAAGCTTTCTTT. Encoded protein: CSATRDSIEAFF.

This chain connects TRBV9 to TRBJ2-3; the match to TRBD2 covers 10 bases. J gave up 4 bases and V 3 bases, and 2 bases lay outside the gene matches. This CDR3 contains 14 residues. Germline V gene data show CDR1 as SGDLS and CDR2 as YYNGEE. The CDR3 DNA sequence: TGTGCCAGCAGCGAGCGGGGGGGCCCAGATACGCAGTATTTT. Its translation is CASSERGGPDTQYF.

This clonotype has just a few counts. For the CDR3, the DNA is TGTGCCAGCAGCAGAGAAGCCTACGAGCAGTACTTC. It is translated as CASSREAYEQYF. V gene TRBV7-9 combines with J gene TRBJ2-7; D not certain. The CDR3 contains 12 residues. From germline, CDR1 is SEHNR and CDR2 FQNEAQ (reference sequence). V was cut by 5 bases and J by 2 bases, with 7 bases left in between. The whole variable domain, remainder taken from reference TRBV7-9 and TRBJ2-7, is DTGVSQNPRHKITKRGQNVTFRCDPISEHNRLYWYRQTLGQGPEFLTYFQNEAQLEKSRLLSDRFSAERPKGSFSTLEIQRTEQGDSAMYLCASSREAYEQYFGPGTRLTVT.

The chain recombines TRBV9 with TRBJ2-1, with D possibly matching TRBD2 (6 bases). Germline V gene sequence: CDR1 SGDLS, CDR2 YYNGEE. The CDR3 has 14 amino acids. Trimming cost V 0 bases and J 8 bases, with 12 bases left between them. CDR3 sequence reads: CASSVVAGTDEQFF. The CDR3 region has the DNA TGTGCCAGCAGCGTAGTGGCGGGAACGGATGAGCAGTTCTTC.

This clonotype was seen ten or more times. The rearrangement links TRBV20-1 to TRBJ2-3; 11 bases map to TRBD1. CDR3 length equals 15 residues. Trimming took 6 bases from V and 2 from J; bases not matched to a gene: 7. Germline V CDR1 and CDR2: DFQATT, SNEGSKA (reference sequence). The CDR3 DNA reads TGCAGTGCGGGTGGACAGGGGGCAGCCACAGATACGCAGTATTTT. It codes for CSAGGQGAATDTQYF.

As DNA, the CDR3 is TGCAGTGCTAGCGGGGCGATCTTAGCCAAAAACATTCAGTACTTC. It translates to CSASGAILAKNIQYF. J is TRBJ2-4 and V is TRBV20-1, with D possibly being TRBD1 or TRBD2 (5 bases each). The V and J ends lost 3 bases and 0 bases respectively, with 12 bases between them. The germline V gene encodes CDR1 DFQATT and CDR2 SNEGSKA (reference sequence). The CDR3 runs 15 residues.

The chain joins TRBV12-3 or TRBV12-4 to TRBJ2-2; D remains unclear. V lost 3 bases to trimming and J lost 8 bases, with 7 bases between them. The CDR3 runs to 12 residues. CDR3 in amino acids: CASSLILGELFF. CDR3 sequence (DNA): TGTGCCAGCAGTTTGATCCTTGGGGAGCTGTTTTTT.

The V call is TRBV20-1, the J call TRBJ2-3; 9 nucleotides match TRBD2. CDR1 and CDR2 (germline): DFQATT, SNEGSKA (reference sequence). The CDR3 sequence is 15 residues long. The ends lost 5 bases at V and 2 bases at J; junction bases unmatched: 8. The CDR3 loop is CSAVAGGSPTDTQYF. CDR3 DNA: TGCAGTGCTGTTGCGGGGGGGAGCCCCACAGATACGCAGTATTTT.

The V gene is TRBV12-3 or TRBV12-4, the J gene TRBJ1-1, with TRBD1 identical over 7 bases. CDR3 length: 13 amino acids. Losses at the gene ends were 5 bases for V and 4 bases for J; bases not matched to a gene: 4. The CDR3 sequence is CASSAAGGTEAFF. The CDR3 coding sequence is TGTGCCAGCAGTGCCGCAGGGGGCACTGAAGCTTTCTTT.

This sequence joins TRBV10-3 and TRBJ1-5, with 7 positions matching TRBD1. Trimming cost V 5 bases and J 4 bases; bases outside gene matches: 2. The germline gives CDR1 ENHRY, CDR2 SYGVKD. The length of the CDR3 is 13 residues. CDR3 region: CAISTGVNQPQHF. CDR3 DNA: TGTGCCATCAGTACAGGGGTGAATCAGCCCCAGCATTTT.

V and J are TRBV6-5 and TRBJ2-3; D remains unclear. V lost 2 bases to trimming and J lost 4 bases, with 10 bases between them. Per germline, CDR1 MNHEY and CDR2 SVGAGI. CDR3 length: 14 residues. The CDR3 DNA sequence: TGTGCCAGCAGTTACGACCCTGGGGCAGATACGCAGTATTTT. Amino acids: CASSYDPGADTQYF.

The sample holds a few counts of this clonotype. This chain uses TRBV10-3 with TRBJ2-7; D is perhaps TRBD1 (6 bases). The ends were cut back, 6 bases at V and 0 bases at J, with 12 bases in the middle. CDR3 length: 14 residues. Germline V gives CDR1 ENHRY, CDR2 SYGVKD. CDR3 sequence: CAIRRTESSYEQYF. The CDR3 bases are TGTGCCATCAGGCGGACAGAGAGCTCCTACGAGCAGTACTTC.

This chain joins TRBV12-3 or TRBV12-4 and TRBJ2-3; the match to TRBD1 covers 7 bases. V lost 4 bases, J lost 4 bases, and 5 bases stayed unmatched. This CDR3 contains 14 residues. CDR3 in DNA: TGTGCCAGCAGTTCCCGACAGGGTTCAGATACGCAGTATTTT. It yields the protein CASSSRQGSDTQYF.

In this sample, this clonotype turned up a few times. V gene TRBV11-2 combines with J gene TRBJ2-5, with 10 positions matching TRBD2. V shed 5 bases, J shed 4 bases, and the junction held 4 bases outside the gene matches. The CDR3 consists of 14 residues. The germline CDR1 and CDR2 sequences are SGHAT and FQNNGV. The CDR3, as DNA: TGTGCCAGCAGCCCTACTAGCGGGGTAGAGACCCAGTACTTC. This gives the protein CASSPTSGVETQYF.

This clonotype was detected once. J is TRBJ2-3 and V is TRBV13, with 7 bases matching TRBD1. With 2 bases clipped from V and 1 base from J, the junction kept 6 bases outside the gene matches. The CDR3 consists of 16 residues. CDR1 PRHDT and CDR2 FYEKMQ come from the germline V gene (reference sequence). The CDR3 nucleotides are TGTGCCAGCAGCTTATTAAAAGGGGGCGGCACAGATACGCAGTATTTT. Translation gives CASSLLKGGGTDTQYF.

This clonotype came up a few times. The chain's CDR3 is CASSTLQGAAGYTF. The CDR3 DNA reads TGTGCCAGCAGTACACTTCAGGGCGCGGCAGGCTACACCTTC. This chain uses TRBV6-1 with TRBJ1-2; possible D gene TRBD1, 5 bases. This CDR3 comprises 14 residues. Germline-derived CDR1 and CDR2 are MNHNS and SASEGT. With 5 bases removed from V and 8 bases from J, the gap between germline ends came to 18 bases.

This chain links TRBV6-5 with TRBJ2-7, with D tentatively TRBD1 (5 bases). CDR3 size: 14 residues. Germline V CDR1 and CDR2: MNHEY, SVGAGI. V gave up 3 bases and J gave up 3 bases, with 12 bases separating them. The CDR3 loop is CASSYGPGRYEQYF. The CDR3 bases are TGTGCCAGCAGTTATGGACCAGGGCGCTACGAGCAGTACTTC.

The chain combines TRBV28 with TRBJ1-5; perhaps TRBD1 as D (6 bases). The CDR3 runs 16 residues. Deletions cut 2 bases from V and 7 bases from J, with 18 bases between. Germline V CDR1 and CDR2: MDHEN, SYDVKM. The CDR3 sequence: CASSLSGQGRHQPQHF. CDR3 nucleotide sequence: TGTGCCAGCAGTTTAAGTGGGCAGGGGCGTCACCAGCCCCAGCATTTT.

This clonotype has a handful of counts. V is TRBV12-3 or TRBV12-4 and J is TRBJ2-3, with 7 nucleotides matching TRBD1. The V and J ends lost 4 bases and 6 bases, in that order; junction bases with no gene match: 13. The CDR3 loop spans 16 amino acids. The CDR3: CASSSTLRDSPDTQYF. DNA for the CDR3: TGTGCCAGCAGTTCAACCCTCCGGGACAGCCCCGATACGCAGTATTTT.

The chain combines TRBV5-1 with TRBJ1-6, with TRBD1 as a possible D gene (5 bases). V dropped 3 bases and J dropped 8 bases, with 18 bases sitting between them. Looked up from germline, CDR1 is SGHRS and CDR2 is YFSETQ. The CDR3 spans 16 residues. The chain's CDR3 is CASSSIVRVGDSPLHF. CDR3 sequence (DNA): TGCGCCAGCAGCTCGATTGTCAGGGTTGGAGATTCACCCCTCCACTTT.

This clonotype was detected a few times. The rearrangement links TRBV28 to TRBJ1-1; D is uncertain. The V end lost 7 bases, the J end lost 1 base, and 7 bases lay between the germline ends. The CDR3 totals 12 residues. Germline CDR1 and CDR2: MDHEN and SYDVKM. CDR3 DNA: TGTGCCAGCAACCATAAGAACACTGAAGCTTTCTTT. This codes for CASNHKNTEAFF. The whole variable domain, remainder taken from reference TRBV28 and TRBJ1-1, is DVKVTQSSRYLVKRTGEKVFLECVQDMDHENMFWYRQDPGLGLRLIYFSYDVKMKEKGDIPEGYSVSREKKERFSLILESASTNQTSMYLCASNHKNTEAFFGQGTRLTVV.

V gene TRBV20-1 combines with J gene TRBJ2-7; 7 nucleotides align to TRBD1. The germline CDR1 and CDR2 sequences are DFQATT and SNEGSKA (reference sequence). The V segment lost 5 bases and the J segment 3 bases; nucleotides outside the gene matches: 16. This CDR3 comprises 16 residues. CDR3 nucleotide sequence: TGCAGTGCTGCCGGGACAGCATCCACCACCGTCTACGAGCAGTACTTC. Its translation: CSAAGTASTTVYEQYF.

This clonotype was found a few times. The CDR3 protein is CASSYSNLRGGSPLHF. In DNA, the CDR3 is TGTGCCAGCAGTTACTCGAATCTCAGGGGAGGGTCACCCCTCCACTTT. The V and J genes are TRBV6-5 and TRBJ1-6, with TRBD1 as a possible D gene (6 bases). V lost 0 bases, J lost 10 bases, and 16 bases lay in between. This CDR3 spans 16 amino acids. CDR1 is MNHEY, CDR2 SVGAGI, per germline.

This chain links TRBV12-3 or TRBV12-4 with TRBJ2-3, with 7 positions matching TRBD1. CDR3 length: 17 amino acids. Losses at the gene ends were 2 bases for V and 0 bases for J; bases not matched to a gene: 8. CDR3 amino acids: CASSLRFGTASTDTQYF. The CDR3 DNA is TGTGCCAGCAGTTTAAGGTTTGGGACAGCTAGCACAGATACGCAGTATTTT.